Reported below is one TCR beta chain. Germline V gives CDR1 MNHEY, CDR2 SMNVEV (reference sequence). Trimming left V 2 bases short and J 4 bases short, with 11 bases between. The CDR3 covers 14 residues. The entry originates in a study of blood T cells in healthy people across ages. A second roughly 6 to 12 cycle PCR used barcoded and J-beta primers. Each CDR3 protein is one row after TCRdb ran MiXCR on the 5' RACE reads. This sample has around 800,000 distinct CDR3 sequences; about 42% occur once, and the top ten carry around a sixth. This TCR derives from a man older than 75 in good health. Sequencing input: blood. J is TRBJ1-2 and V is TRBV27, with D perhaps matching TRBD1 (6 bases). The CDR3 sequence: CASSLGGLGYGYTF. The CDR3 DNA reads as TGTGCCAGCAGTTTAGGGGGGCTTGGCTATGGCTACACCTTC.